This TCR beta chain was recovered during a study of cytomegalovirus exposure and HLA in healthy donors. Study-wide results and caveats: In a later analysis, TCR beta V- and J-gene trimming showed a link to a missense DCLRE1C variant.

In the PCR, 60 Vbeta and 13 Jbeta primers were used. The method was immunoSEQ multiplex PCR; TCRdb's version includes in-frame clones alone and lacks a portion of them. The sample has some 120,000 clones; about 70% are singletons. The table lists this clone with a few counts. Its antigen is currently unknown. The V segment lost 11 bases and the J segment 2 bases; nucleotides outside the gene matches: 10. The CDR3 totals 14 residues. The germline V gene has CDR1 MNHNS and CDR2 SASEGT. The clonotype originates from a woman aged 40 to 50 in good health and CMV-seropositive. The sequenced sample was PBMCs. The rearrangement joins TRBV6-1 to TRBJ2-3; the match to TRBD1 covers 7 bases. The CDR3 sequence: CAEYRTGATDTQYF. The CDR3 DNA reads as TGTGCCGAATATCGGACAGGAGCCACAGATACGCAGTATTTT.